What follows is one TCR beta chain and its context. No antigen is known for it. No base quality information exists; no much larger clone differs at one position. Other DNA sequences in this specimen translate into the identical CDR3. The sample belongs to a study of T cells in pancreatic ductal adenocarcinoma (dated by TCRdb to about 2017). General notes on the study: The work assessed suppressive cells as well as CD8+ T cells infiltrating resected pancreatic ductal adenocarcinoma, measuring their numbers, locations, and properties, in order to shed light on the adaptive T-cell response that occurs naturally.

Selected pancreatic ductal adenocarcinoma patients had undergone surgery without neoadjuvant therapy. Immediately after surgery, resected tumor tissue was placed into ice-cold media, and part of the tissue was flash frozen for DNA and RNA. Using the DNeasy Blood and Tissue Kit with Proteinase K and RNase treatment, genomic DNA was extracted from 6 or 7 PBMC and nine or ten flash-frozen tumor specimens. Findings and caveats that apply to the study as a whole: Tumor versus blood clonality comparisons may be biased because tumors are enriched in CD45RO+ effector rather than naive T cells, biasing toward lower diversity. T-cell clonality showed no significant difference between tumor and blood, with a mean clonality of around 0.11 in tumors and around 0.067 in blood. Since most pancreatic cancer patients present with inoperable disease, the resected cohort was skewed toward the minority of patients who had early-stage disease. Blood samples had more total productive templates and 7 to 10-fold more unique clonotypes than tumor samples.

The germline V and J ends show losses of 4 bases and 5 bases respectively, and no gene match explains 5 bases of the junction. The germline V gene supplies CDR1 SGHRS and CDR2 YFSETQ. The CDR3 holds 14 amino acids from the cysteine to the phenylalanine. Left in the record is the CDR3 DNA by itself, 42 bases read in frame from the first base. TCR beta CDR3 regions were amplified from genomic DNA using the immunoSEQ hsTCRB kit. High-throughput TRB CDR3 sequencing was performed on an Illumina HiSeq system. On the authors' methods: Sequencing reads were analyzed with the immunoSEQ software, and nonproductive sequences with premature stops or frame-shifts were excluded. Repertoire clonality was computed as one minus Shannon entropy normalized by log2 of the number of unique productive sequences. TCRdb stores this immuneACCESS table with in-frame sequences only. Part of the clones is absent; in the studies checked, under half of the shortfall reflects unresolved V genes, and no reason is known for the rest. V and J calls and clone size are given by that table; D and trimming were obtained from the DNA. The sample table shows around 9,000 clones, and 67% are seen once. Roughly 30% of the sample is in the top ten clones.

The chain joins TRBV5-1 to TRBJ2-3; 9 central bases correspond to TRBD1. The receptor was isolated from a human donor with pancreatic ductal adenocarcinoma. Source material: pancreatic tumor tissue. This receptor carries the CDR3 CASSLGTGRDTQYF. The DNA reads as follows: TGCGCCAGCAGCCTGGGGACAGGGAGAGATACGCAGTATTTT.